These 9 T cell receptor beta chains were sequenced from one sample in a study of Tregs in tolerant kidney transplant recipients. Using immunoSEQ multiplex PCR, the repertoire was profiled, and TCRdb retains in-frame clones only, with some absent. This sample has 85,000 to 95,000 clones, with roughly 92% found just once. The sample consisted of CD8+ T cells from blood. The receptor source for this set is a human donor in good health.

To note about this clone: Other DNA sequences within the sample encode an identical CDR3. CDR3 bases: TGCAGTGCTAGTAGGGTCACTGAAGCTTTCTTT. Protein: CSASRVTEAFF. The J gene is TRBJ1-1, the V gene TRBV20-1; D call uncertain. CDR1 is DFQATT, CDR2 SNEGSKA, per germline (reference sequence). Trimming took off 3 bases at V and 4 bases at J, with 6 bases between the two ends. The CDR3 contains 11 residues.

The V gene is TRBV9, the J gene TRBJ1-1; D uncertain. Trimming removed 3 bases at V and 0 bases at J, with 12 bases between. CDR1 SGDLS and CDR2 YYNGEE come from the germline V gene. There are 15 residues in the CDR3. The CDR3 nucleotides are TGTGCCAGCAGCGGAGCCCTGTACATGAACACTGAAGCTTTCTTT. Protein product: CASSGALYMNTEAFF.

This rearrangement joins TRBV10-1 to TRBJ2-5, with D tentatively TRBD1 (7 bases). CDR1 is WNHNN and CDR2 is SYGVQD in the germline V gene (reference sequence). V was pared by 6 bases and J by 4 bases, with 18 bases between. The CDR3 is 15 residues long. DNA for the CDR3: TGCGCCAGCAGCCCCGCACAGGGGCGGGGAGAGACCCAGTACTTC. Its translation: CASSPAQGRGETQYF.

The rearrangement links TRBV27 to TRBJ1-5; 9 bases align to TRBD1. The ends lost 5 bases at V and 4 bases at J; junction bases unmatched: 6. Germline V gives CDR1 MNHEY, CDR2 SMNVEV (reference sequence). The CDR3 is made up of 15 amino acids. The CDR3 here is CASSTRTGANQPQHF. DNA for the CDR3: TGTGCCAGCAGTACCCGGACAGGGGCTAATCAGCCCCAGCATTTT.

The chain carries TRBV19 and TRBJ1-6, with D uncertain. The CDR3 is made up of 15 amino acids. Per germline, CDR1 LNHDA and CDR2 SQIVND (reference sequence). V lost 5 bases, J lost 3 bases, and 11 bases lay in between. CDR3 sequence reads: CASSEGEDYNSPLHF. The CDR3 DNA follows: TGTGCCAGTAGTGAGGGAGAGGACTATAATTCACCCCTCCACTTT.

The V and J genes are TRBV4-1 and TRBJ2-7; 14 nucleotides align to TRBD2. The J segment lost 6 bases and the V segment lost 5 bases, leaving 3 bases of the junction unmatched. Germline V gene sequence: CDR1 MGHRA, CDR2 YSYEKL. This CDR3 region has 14 residues. CDR3 protein: CASSFGTSGGEQYF. Here the CDR3 DNA reads TGCGCCAGCAGCTTTGGGACTAGCGGGGGCGAGCAGTACTTC.

The chain carries TRBV6-4 and TRBJ1-1; tentatively, D is TRBD1 (5 bases). The V gene's germline CDR1 is MRHNA and CDR2 SNTAGT. Trimming shortened V by 6 bases and J by 6 bases, and 8 bases separated the two germline ends. This CDR3 region has 11 residues. The CDR3 nucleotides read TGTGCCAGCAGCGAAGGGGCTGAAGCTTTCTTT. It specifies CASSEGAEAFF.

The chain links TRBV2 to TRBJ1-2; 7 bases match TRBD1. Trimming took 5 bases from V and 4 from J; bases not matched to a gene: 4. This CDR3 is 13 amino acids long. Germline values: CDR1 SNHLY, CDR2 FYNNEI. This chain's CDR3 is CASSPWDSYGYTF. As DNA, the CDR3 is TGTGCCAGCAGTCCCTGGGACAGCTATGGCTACACCTTC.

This chain joins TRBV27 and TRBJ2-7; D possibly corresponds to TRBD2 (6 bases). V was trimmed by 2 bases and J by 3 bases, leaving 8 bases between them. CDR1 MNHEY and CDR2 SMNVEV come from the germline V gene (reference sequence). The CDR3 spans 13 residues. This CDR3 reads CASSLGDFYEQYF. CDR3 coding DNA: TGTGCCAGCAGTTTAGGGGACTTCTACGAGCAGTACTTC.